The entry below gives a single TCR beta chain sequence along with its context. Its target is not known. Repertoires were generated with immunoSEQ multiplex PCR, while TCRdb's copy carries only in-frame clones and drops some. The table has fewer than 250,000 clones, over 80% seen once; the top ten hold about 14%. The source of the sample is a study of cytomegalovirus exposure and HLA in healthy donors. The wider study: The 120 or so validation repertoires used a platform that matched the one used for the 550 to 800 first-cohort repertoires, as a later analysis reported. General observations from the study: Researchers reported that a few CMV-associated chains were confirmed in vitro as CMV antigen-specific. Cytomegalovirus-associated TCR beta chains were listed, numbering some 170. The dataset shows that most TCR sequences were rare, while some public TCRs occurred in many donors.

This TCR was sampled from a woman aged 25 to 45 in good health and CMV-seropositive. What was sequenced was PBMCs.

CDR3 bases: TGTGCCAGCAGCTTGGGGTTGGGGCAGCCCCAGCATTTT. Encoded protein: CASSLGLGQPQHF. This rearrangement joins TRBV7-6 to TRBJ1-5, with D unresolved. The CDR3 is made up of 13 amino acids. Germline V CDR1 and CDR2: SGHVS, FNYEAQ. Trimming removed 3 bases at V and 7 bases at J, with 10 bases between.